The 26 T cell receptor beta chains listed next were all sequenced from one sample in a study of T cells expressing NK-cell markers. TCRdb re-called the 5' RACE reads and shows each CDR3 protein once, DNA omitted. This table lists a few hundred thousand distinct CDR3 sequences. Sequenced sample: blood T cells: a sorted CD56 or NKG2C T cell subset, CD4+ or CD8+ T cells, or bulk PBMC T cells (not recorded which). The receptors derive from a man aged 18-70 years in good health.

This chain uses TRBV27 with TRBJ1-5; TCRdb's D gene call, TRBD1, goes unchecked for lack of DNA. Per the germline V gene, CDR1 is MNHEY and CDR2 is SMNVEV (reference sequence). CDR3 length equals 18 residues. CDR3 sequence reads: CASSLSPPRTVSNQPQHF.

The chain recombines TRBV29-1 with TRBJ2-2; lacking DNA, the TRBD2 call made by TCRdb goes unchecked. This CDR3 is 14 amino acids long. Germline-derived CDR1 and CDR2 are SQVTM and ANQGSEA. This CDR3 reads CSVERLMNTGELFF.

The chain links TRBV12-3 or TRBV12-4 to TRBJ2-1; there is no DNA to check the TCRdb D call of TRBD1. The CDR3 consists of 13 residues. This CDR3 reads CASTPQPGNEQFF.

J is TRBJ1-6 and V is TRBV10-3. The germline V gene encodes CDR1 ENHRY and CDR2 SYGVKD. The CDR3 totals 14 residues. The CDR3 region is CAIGGSSYNSPLHF.

This chain joins TRBV18 and TRBJ2-7; the D gene TCRdb calls, TRBD1, cannot be checked with no DNA. Germline V lookup: CDR1 KGHSH, CDR2 LQKENI. The CDR3 loop spans 12 amino acids. CDR3 sequence reads: CATGGWDYEQYF.

The V and J genes are TRBV6-5 and TRBJ2-5; TCRdb's D call, TRBD1, is unchecked because there is no DNA. Germline V gene sequence: CDR1 MNHEY, CDR2 SVGAGI. The length of the CDR3 is 13 residues. This CDR3 is CASSFSSGTTQYF.

The rearrangement joins TRBV19 to TRBJ1-5; without DNA, the TCRdb call of TRBD1 cannot be checked. The V gene's germline CDR1 is LNHDA and CDR2 SQIVND (reference sequence). The CDR3 runs to 14 residues. CDR3 region: CASSDRQGNQPQHF. Filled out from reference TRBV19 and TRBJ1-5, the complete variable domain reads DGGITQSPKYLFRKEGQNVTLSCEQNLNHDAMYWYRQDPGQGLRLIYYSQIVNDFQKGDIAEGYSVSREKKESFPLTVTSAQKNPTAFYLCASSDRQGNQPQHFGDGTRLSIL.

The V gene is TRBV5-1, the J gene TRBJ2-1; TCRdb lists TRBD2, though no DNA is available to test this call. The CDR3 has 16 residues. The germline gives CDR1 SGHRS, CDR2 YFSETQ. CDR3 residues: CASRPLLAGGVDEQFF.

The J gene is TRBJ1-6, the V gene TRBV19; TCRdb calls TRBD1, which cannot be checked without DNA. Per the germline V gene, CDR1 is LNHDA and CDR2 is SQIVND (reference sequence). CDR3 length equals 15 residues. The CDR3 loop reads CASTRGTGYNSPLHF.

This sequence joins TRBV6-1 and TRBJ2-7. This CDR3 has 13 amino acids. Germline V CDR1 and CDR2: MNHNS, SASEGT. CDR3 loop: CASRTTGRHEQYF.

V and J are TRBV12-3 or TRBV12-4 and TRBJ1-5; TCRdb calls TRBD1, which cannot be checked without DNA. The CDR3 totals 15 residues. Here the CDR3 reads CASSLGQGMSQPQHF.

The J gene is TRBJ2-7, the V gene TRBV11-2. Germline CDR1 SGHAT, CDR2 FQNNGV. The CDR3 runs 13 residues. The CDR3: CASSLGLEYEQYF.

The genes are TRBV20-1 and TRBJ2-3; the D gene TCRdb calls, TRBD2, cannot be checked with no DNA. The CDR3 consists of 17 residues. Germline V gene lookup returns CDR1 DFQATT and CDR2 SNEGSKA (reference sequence). The CDR3 sequence is CSARDFVLAGSTDTQYF.

The chain employs TRBV7-9 and TRBJ2-6; TCRdb picks TRBD1, but there is no DNA to check that call. This CDR3 is 17 amino acids long. The germline gives CDR1 SEHNR, CDR2 FQNEAQ (reference sequence). This CDR3 reads CASSSQGKATGANVLTF.

The chain carries TRBV7-2 and TRBJ1-3. The germline gives CDR1 SGHTA, CDR2 FQGNSA. This CDR3 comprises 15 residues. CDR3 sequence reads: CASSLVYLSGNTIYF.

The chain carries TRBV29-1 and TRBJ1-2. This CDR3 region has 12 residues. Germline CDR1 is SQVTM and CDR2 is ANQGSEA. The chain's CDR3 is CSVEDEGLGYTF.

CDR3 region: CASSPGTGINEKLFF. The rearrangement links TRBV18 to TRBJ1-4. In germline, CDR1 is KGHSH, CDR2 LQKENI. This CDR3 region has 15 residues.

The V call is TRBV6-1, the J call TRBJ2-7; TCRdb proposes TRBD1, but this gene call is untestable without DNA. The CDR3 contains 16 residues. CDR1 MNHNS and CDR2 SASEGT come from the germline V gene. CDR3 amino acids: CASSDLPTTGSYEQYF.

The chain is built from TRBV20-1 and TRBJ2-2; TCRdb picks TRBD1, but there is no DNA to check that call. The CDR3 is made up of 15 amino acids. Germline-derived CDR1 and CDR2 are DFQATT and SNEGSKA (reference sequence). This CDR3 is CSAIRAGGRTGELFF.

Here the CDR3 reads CASSHPGSTYNEQFF. V usage is TRBV11-2 and J usage is TRBJ2-1. The CDR3 sequence is 15 residues long. Germline CDR1 is SGHAT and CDR2 is FQNNGV.

V gene TRBV11-2 combines with J gene TRBJ2-2; TCRdb selects TRBD2, and the lack of DNA leaves this call unchecked. Germline V gene lookup returns CDR1 SGHAT and CDR2 FQNNGV. CDR3 size: 13 residues. This chain's CDR3 is CASSLGEIGELFF. The variable domain in full, completed from reference TRBV11-2 and TRBJ2-2, reads EAGVAQSPRYKIIEKRQSVAFWCNPISGHATLYWYQQILGQGPKLLIQFQNNGVVDDSQLPKDRFSAERLKGVDSTLKIQPAKLEDSAVYLCASSLGEIGELFFGEGSRLTVL.

This chain links TRBV27 with TRBJ2-5. The germline CDR1 and CDR2 sequences are MNHEY and SMNVEV (reference sequence). The CDR3 sequence is 12 residues long. This chain's CDR3 is CASGRIGETQYF.

The chain is built from TRBV6-2 or TRBV6-3 and TRBJ2-7; without DNA, the TCRdb call of TRBD1 cannot be checked. Germline-derived CDR1 and CDR2 are MNHEY and SVGEGT. CDR3 length: 13 residues. The chain's CDR3 is CASSRQGQGEQYF.

The V gene is TRBV5-1, the J gene TRBJ2-7; checking the TCRdb D call of TRBD1 is not possible without DNA. The CDR3 is 17 residues long. The germline gives CDR1 SGHRS, CDR2 YFSETQ. The CDR3 sequence: CASSPGPTGSSSYEQYF.

The gene calls are TRBV6-2 or TRBV6-3 and TRBJ1-1. CDR1 is MNHEY and CDR2 is SVGEGT in the germline V gene. The length of the CDR3 is 14 residues. The CDR3: CASSVDLLSAEAFF.

The chain couples TRBV6-5 to TRBJ2-5; TCRdb's D call of TRBD2 is untestable without DNA. The germline CDR1 and CDR2 sequences are MNHEY and SVGAGI. The CDR3 spans 15 residues. The CDR3 sequence is CASSSGQGLWETQYF.